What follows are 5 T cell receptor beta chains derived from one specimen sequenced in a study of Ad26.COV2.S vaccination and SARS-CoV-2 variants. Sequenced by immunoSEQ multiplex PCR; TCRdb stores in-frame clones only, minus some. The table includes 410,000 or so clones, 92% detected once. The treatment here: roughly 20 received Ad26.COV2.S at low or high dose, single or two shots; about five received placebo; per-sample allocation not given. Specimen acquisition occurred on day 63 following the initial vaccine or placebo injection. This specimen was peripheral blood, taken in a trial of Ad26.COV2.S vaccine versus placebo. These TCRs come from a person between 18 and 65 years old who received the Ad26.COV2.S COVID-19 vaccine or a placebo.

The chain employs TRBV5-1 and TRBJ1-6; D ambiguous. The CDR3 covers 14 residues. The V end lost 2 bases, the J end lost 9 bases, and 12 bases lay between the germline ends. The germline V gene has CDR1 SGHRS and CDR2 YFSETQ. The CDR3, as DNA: TGCGCCAGCAGCTTCGGGCAAGACGTTTCACCCCTCCACTTT. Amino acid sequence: CASSFGQDVSPLHF.

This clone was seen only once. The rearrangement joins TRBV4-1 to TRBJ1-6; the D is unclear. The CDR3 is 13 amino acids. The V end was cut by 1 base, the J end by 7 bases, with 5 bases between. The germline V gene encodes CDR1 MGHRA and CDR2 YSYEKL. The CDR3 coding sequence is TGCGCCAGCAGCCAAGGAAGGAATTCACCCCTCCACTTT. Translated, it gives CASSQGRNSPLHF.

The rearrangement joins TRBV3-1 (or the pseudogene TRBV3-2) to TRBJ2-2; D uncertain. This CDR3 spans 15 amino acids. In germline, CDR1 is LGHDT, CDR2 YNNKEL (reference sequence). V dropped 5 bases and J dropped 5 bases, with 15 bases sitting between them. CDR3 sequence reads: CASSYFARNTGELFF. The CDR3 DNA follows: TGTGCCAGCAGCTATTTTGCACGGAATACCGGGGAGCTGTTTTTT.

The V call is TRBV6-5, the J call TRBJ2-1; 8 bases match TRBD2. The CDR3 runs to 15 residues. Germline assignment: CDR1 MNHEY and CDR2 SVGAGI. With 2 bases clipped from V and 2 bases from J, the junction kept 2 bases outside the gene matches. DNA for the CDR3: TGTGCCAGCAGTTACAGGCGGGGGGCCTACAATGAGCAGTTCTTC. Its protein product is CASSYRRGAYNEQFF.

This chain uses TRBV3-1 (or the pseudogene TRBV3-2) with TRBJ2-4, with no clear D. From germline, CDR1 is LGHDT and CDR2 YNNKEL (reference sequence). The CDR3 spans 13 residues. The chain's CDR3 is CAASGRSKNIQYF. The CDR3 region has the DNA TGTGCAGCGTCGGGCAGGTCCAAAAACATTCAGTACTTC.